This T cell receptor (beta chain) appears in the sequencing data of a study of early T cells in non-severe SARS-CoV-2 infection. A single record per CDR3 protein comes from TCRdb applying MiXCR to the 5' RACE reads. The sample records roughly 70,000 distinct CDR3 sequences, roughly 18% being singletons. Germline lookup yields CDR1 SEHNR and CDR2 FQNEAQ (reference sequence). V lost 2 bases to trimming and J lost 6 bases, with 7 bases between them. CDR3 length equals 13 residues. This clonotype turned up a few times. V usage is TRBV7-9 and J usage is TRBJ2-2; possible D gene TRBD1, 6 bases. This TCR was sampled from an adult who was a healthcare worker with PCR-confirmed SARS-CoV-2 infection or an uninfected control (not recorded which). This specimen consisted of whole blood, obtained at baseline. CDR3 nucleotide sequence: TGTGCCAGCAGCTTAAGACAGGCCGGGGAGCTGTTTTTT. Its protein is CASSLRQAGELFF.